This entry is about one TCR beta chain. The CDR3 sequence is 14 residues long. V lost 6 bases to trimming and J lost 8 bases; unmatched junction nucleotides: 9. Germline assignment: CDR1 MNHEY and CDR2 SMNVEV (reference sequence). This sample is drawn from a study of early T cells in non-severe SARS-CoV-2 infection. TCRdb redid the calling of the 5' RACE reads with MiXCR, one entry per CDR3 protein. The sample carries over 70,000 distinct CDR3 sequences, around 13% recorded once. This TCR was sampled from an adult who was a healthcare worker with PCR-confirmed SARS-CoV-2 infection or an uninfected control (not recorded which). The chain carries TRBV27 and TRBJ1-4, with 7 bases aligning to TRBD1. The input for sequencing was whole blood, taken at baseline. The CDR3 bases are TGTGCCAGCAGGGTACAGGGGACTGGAGAAAAACTGTTTTTT. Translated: CASRVQGTGEKLFF.